The clone carrying this T cell receptor (beta chain) showed up many times. Its matching antigen is unknown. The CDR3 contains 13 residues. With V trimmed by 3 bases and J by 5 bases, 4 bases remained unmatched. Per the germline V gene, CDR1 is LNHDA and CDR2 is SQIVND (reference sequence). These data belong to a study of T cells in Graves' hyperthyroidism and ophthalmopathy. Overall study findings and caveats: The model made its ophthalmopathy prediction, and onset followed a median about 6.8 months later.

TCR beta CDR3 sequences were amplified from RNA transcripts. Primed by the HTBI set, a first-round RT-PCR was run on the TCR CDR3. Each CDR3 protein gets one entry after TCRdb re-called the multiplex PCR reads with MiXCR. The repertoire holds 360,000 or so distinct CDR3 sequences, with approximately 18% as singletons. The receptor was isolated from a woman aged 40 to 55 with Graves' ophthalmopathy. This chain joins TRBV19 and TRBJ2-7; 7 positions match TRBD1. Sequencing input: blood. The CDR3 loop reads CASSIGTDNEQYF. For the CDR3, the DNA is TGTGCCAGTAGTATCGGGACAGACAACGAGCAGTACTTC.